This T cell receptor (beta chain) was recovered during a study of blood T cell repertoires in COVID-19. Study in general: Sources were T cells, B-cell-depleted T cells, or PBMCs; the material itself was cDNA or gDNA.

In the original processing: Reference gene primers were amplified, and this amplification served to estimate nucleated cell counts. Sequencing was performed with immunoSEQ multiplex PCR; in TCRdb, only in-frame clones are kept and a portion is missing. V, J and clone size derive from that table, while D and trimming were established from the DNA sequence. The sample has around 160,000 clones; more than 75% are singletons. Participant-given clinical history determined each cohort assignment. There are a few counts of this clone. Germline lookup yields CDR1 SGHVS and CDR2 FNYEAQ. The CDR3 sequence is 14 residues long. V lost 2 bases and J lost 0, with 8 bases in between.

Material for sequencing was PBMCs or T cells enriched from blood (not recorded which). The TCR originated in a woman aged 30 to 39 with acute COVID-19. The chain links TRBV7-6 to TRBJ2-7; D is perhaps TRBD1 (6 bases). CDR3 loop: CASSLQGPSYEQYF. In DNA form, the CDR3 reads TGTGCCAGCAGCTTACAGGGGCCCTCCTACGAGCAGTACTTC.